The T cell receptor (beta chain) described here comes from a study of shared clonotypes between healthy human individuals. Study as a whole: Ranging from 18 to 49 in age, donors were a couple of women and a few men.

A deep-level run was used for the assay. Sequenced by immunoSEQ multiplex PCR; TCRdb stores in-frame clones only, minus some. The sample contains 850,000 to 1,200,000 clones, under 80% of which appear only once. With regard to this clone: Its matching antigen is unknown.

Study-wide points: The study found about 5% of naive CD4 clonotypes shared across several donors. A reduction in generation probabilities was seen for non-shared clonotypes relative to those shared by all four donors.

CDR1 is MNHEY and CDR2 is SVGAGI in the germline V gene. The CDR3 runs 15 residues. The J segment lost 9 bases and the V segment lost 5 bases, leaving 11 bases of the junction unmatched. The gene calls are TRBV6-5 and TRBJ2-2; the match to TRBD2 covers 8 bases. The TCR was taken from a man aged 18-30 years in good health. What was sequenced was memory CD4+ T cells sorted from blood. Subset denoted: CD45RA-negative fraction. The CDR3 region is CASSTTPGGARELFF. The CDR3 nucleotides are TGTGCCAGCAGTACAACCCCCGGGGGGGCTAGGGAGCTGTTTTTT.